What follows are 30 T cell receptor beta chains derived from one specimen sequenced in a study of T cells in Graves' hyperthyroidism and ophthalmopathy. Authors of the study amplified TCR beta CDR3 regions from RNA transcripts. First-round RT-PCR of the TCR CDR3 relied on the HTBI primer set. TCRdb re-derived calls from the multiplex PCR reads in MiXCR, one entry per CDR3 protein. Among approximately 400,000 distinct CDR3 sequences listed, approximately 15% were seen once. Sequenced input: blood. Every receptor here comes from a woman aged 18-29 years with Graves' hyperthyroidism.

This clonotype was recorded a few times. V is TRBV7-3 and J is TRBJ2-3; a possible D gene is TRBD2 (5 bases). This CDR3 comprises 14 residues. Germline-derived CDR1 and CDR2 are SGHTA and FQGTGA. V was pared by 1 base and J by 2 bases, with 7 bases between. CDR3 amino acids: CASSLNGLTDTQYF. The DNA for the CDR3 is TGTGCCAGCAGCTTAAATGGACTCACAGATACGCAGTATTTT.

The table lists this clonotype with many counts. The chain employs TRBV12-3 or TRBV12-4 and TRBJ2-1, with D unresolved. V was clipped by 6 bases and J by 2 bases, with 14 bases between them. The CDR3 is 15 residues long. The chain's CDR3 is CASRFGPYTYNEQFF. Written as DNA, the CDR3 is TGTGCCAGCAGGTTCGGGCCCTATACCTACAATGAGCAGTTCTTC.

In this sample, this clonotype turned up many times. The J gene is TRBJ1-2, the V gene TRBV27; 10 nucleotides agree with TRBD1. The CDR3 length is 15 residues. In germline, CDR1 is MNHEY, CDR2 SMNVEV (reference sequence). V shed 3 bases and J 2 bases; nucleotides not matched to a gene: 3. CDR3 region: CASSFSDRGNYGYTF. The CDR3 DNA is TGTGCCAGCAGTTTTTCGGACAGGGGGAACTATGGCTACACCTTC.

Ten or more counts support this clonotype. The chain joins TRBV2 to TRBJ1-2, with D perhaps matching TRBD1 (5 bases). V lost 3 bases and J 3 bases, leaving 8 bases between the germline ends. Per the germline V gene, CDR1 is SNHLY and CDR2 is FYNNEI. CDR3 size: 13 residues. The CDR3 region is CASSDLGDYGYTF. CDR3 nucleotide sequence: TGTGCCAGCAGTGACCTAGGGGACTATGGCTACACCTTC.

The chain combines TRBV6-1 with TRBJ2-2; D is undetermined. CDR3 length equals 13 residues. The V gene lost 8 bases and the J gene lost 8 bases, with 15 bases spanning the gap. The V gene's germline CDR1 is MNHNS and CDR2 SASEGT. The CDR3 DNA is TGTGCCAGCGGACGGAATCAATGGGGGGAGCTGTTTTTT. This gives the protein CASGRNQWGELFF.

J is TRBJ2-7 and V is TRBV19; 14 bases fit TRBD2. The germline V gene has CDR1 LNHDA and CDR2 SQIVND (reference sequence). CDR3 length equals 16 residues. With 4 bases clipped from V and 2 bases from J, the junction kept 4 bases outside the gene matches. The chain's CDR3 is CASSRGLAGDTYEQYF. Written as DNA, the CDR3 is TGTGCCAGTAGTAGGGGACTAGCGGGAGACACCTACGAGCAGTACTTC.

The V call is TRBV7-9, the J call TRBJ1-2; 8 positions match TRBD1. The length of the CDR3 is 13 residues. Germline trimming cut 3 bases from V and 8 bases from J; bases unmatched to any gene: 5. Germline assignment: CDR1 SEHNR and CDR2 FQNEAQ (reference sequence). This chain's CDR3 is CASSFQGAWGYTF. CDR3 coding DNA: TGTGCCAGCAGCTTCCAGGGGGCTTGGGGCTACACCTTC. Looking up the rest from reference TRBV7-9 and TRBJ1-2 gives the full variable domain: DTGVSQNPRHKITKRGQNVTFRCDPISEHNRLYWYRQTLGQGPEFLTYFQNEAQLEKSRLLSDRFSAERPKGSFSTLEIQRTEQGDSAMYLCASSFQGAWGYTFGSGTRLTVV.

This clonotype has just a few counts. The chain employs TRBV9 and TRBJ2-2; tentative D call: TRBD2 (5 bases). Trimming stripped 2 bases from V and 4 bases from J, with 15 bases between. The germline V gene has CDR1 SGDLS and CDR2 YYNGEE. The CDR3 runs 16 residues. CDR3 in amino acids: CASSVGGLISTGELFF. As DNA, the CDR3 is TGTGCCAGCAGCGTTGGAGGACTTATATCCACCGGGGAGCTGTTTTTT.

J is TRBJ2-1 and V is TRBV11-3; TRBD1 might be the D (6 bases). Trimming shortened V by 3 bases and J by 5 bases, and 11 bases separated the two germline ends. The germline V gene has CDR1 SGHNT and CDR2 YENEEA. This CDR3 has 14 amino acids. CDR3 sequence: CASSLAKGDNEQFF. The CDR3 nucleotides are TGTGCCAGCAGCTTGGCTAAGGGGGACAATGAGCAGTTCTTC.

Ten or more counts support this clonotype. Since the CDR3 does not end with the conserved phenylalanine or tryptophan, this likely comes from a read error. This chain joins TRBV2 and TRBJ2-7; no reliable D call. Germline loops: CDR1 SNHLY, CDR2 FYNNEI. This CDR3 comprises 14 residues. The germline V and J ends were trimmed by 2 bases and 3 bases, with 11 bases remaining between them. In nucleotides, the CDR3 is TGTGCCAGCAGTGAAAAGTTCCCGGGCTACGAGCAGTACCTC. Translation gives CASSEKFPGYEQYL.

In this sample, this clonotype turned up a few times. This rearrangement joins TRBV19 to TRBJ1-2; 9 bases are shared with TRBD1. From germline, CDR1 is LNHDA and CDR2 SQIVND (reference sequence). V lost 1 base and J lost 3; bases outside the gene matches: 3. The CDR3 has 15 residues. The CDR3 sequence: CASSIATGGHYGYTF. Written as DNA, the CDR3 is TGTGCCAGTAGTATAGCCACAGGGGGCCACTATGGCTACACCTTC. Supplemented by reference TRBV19 and TRBJ1-2, the full variable domain reads DGGITQSPKYLFRKEGQNVTLSCEQNLNHDAMYWYRQDPGQGLRLIYYSQIVNDFQKGDIAEGYSVSREKKESFPLTVTSAQKNPTAFYLCASSIATGGHYGYTFGSGTRLTVV.

This clonotype was observed many times. The chain carries TRBV20-1 and TRBJ1-4; tentative D call: TRBD1 (5 bases). CDR1 and CDR2 from the germline V gene are DFQATT and SNEGSKA (reference sequence). The CDR3 is made up of 13 amino acids. Between the trimmed V and J ends, which lost 2 bases and 8 bases, there was a span of 12 bases. The CDR3, as DNA: TGCAGTGCTAGACACCTACAGGTAGAAAAACTGTTTTTT. Protein: CSARHLQVEKLFF.

The CDR3, as DNA: TGTGCCAGCAGCTTGGGACCCAGGGGCGCTCAGCCCCAGCATTTT. Protein sequence: CASSLGPRGAQPQHF. The chain links TRBV5-6 to TRBJ1-5, with D possibly TRBD1 on 6 matching bases. Trimming removed 0 bases at V and 6 bases at J, with 13 bases between. The germline CDR1 and CDR2 sequences are SGHDT and YYEEEE. The CDR3 length is 15 residues.

CDR3 DNA sequence: TGTGCCAGCAGCGTAATAGGTACCGGGCTGGACGAGCAGTACTTC. It specifies CASSVIGTGLDEQYF. The chain carries TRBV9 and TRBJ2-7; no definite D call. V lost 1 base and J 5 bases, leaving 16 bases between the germline ends. This CDR3 comprises 15 residues. CDR1 is SGDLS and CDR2 is YYNGEE in the germline V gene.

There are many counts of this clonotype. The V call is TRBV27, the J call TRBJ2-1; D is unclear. This CDR3 contains 15 residues. Trimming shortened V by 4 bases and J by 2 bases, and 12 bases separated the two germline ends. CDR1 and CDR2 (germline): MNHEY, SMNVEV (reference sequence). The CDR3 DNA follows: TGTGCCAGCAGTTCCGGGTCGGGCGCCTACAATGAGCAGTTCTTC. This sequence encodes CASSSGSGAYNEQFF.

This clonotype came up many times. The chain couples TRBV3-1 to TRBJ2-3, with D uncertain. This CDR3 has 13 amino acids. Germline V gene data show CDR1 as LGHDT and CDR2 as YNNKEL (reference sequence). The germline V and J ends were trimmed by 3 bases and 11 bases, with 15 bases remaining between them. In DNA, the CDR3 is TGTGCCAGCAGCCAGGCGGACGCGTCGGGGCAGTATTTT. Its protein product is CASSQADASGQYF.

This clonotype occurred many times. The rearrangement uses TRBV7-3 and TRBJ1-1, with 7 bases aligning to TRBD1. This CDR3 is built from 14 residues. Germline CDR1 reads SGHTA; CDR2 reads FQGTGA. J was trimmed by 5 bases and V by 4 bases; bases with no gene match: 7. This chain's CDR3 is CASSSWTGGTEAFF. DNA for the CDR3: TGTGCCAGCAGCTCCTGGACAGGCGGGACTGAAGCTTTCTTT.

This clonotype was observed a handful of times. Possible read error: a much larger clone is one base away. The CDR3 bases are TGTGCCAGCAGAGCTCGTGGCAGGGAAGGAGAGACCCAGTACTTC. This sequence encodes CASRARGREGETQYF. The chain employs TRBV12-3 or TRBV12-4 and TRBJ2-5; D perhaps matches TRBD1 (5 bases). The V end lost 6 bases, the J end lost 4 bases, and 18 bases lay between the germline ends. This CDR3 spans 15 amino acids.

J is TRBJ2-4 and V is TRBV18, with 10 nucleotides matching TRBD1. The germline V gene encodes CDR1 KGHSH and CDR2 LQKENI. The CDR3 sequence is 18 residues long. Trimming cost V 2 bases and J 0 bases; bases outside gene matches: 7. The CDR3 region has the DNA TGTGCCAGCTCACCAACCGGTGGGACAGGGGCAGCCAAAAACATTCAGTACTTC. It codes for CASSPTGGTGAAKNIQYF.

At least ten counts were recorded for this clonotype. The V gene is TRBV2, the J gene TRBJ2-7; TRBD1 is a possible D gene (5 bases). This CDR3 has 14 amino acids. V lost 7 bases and J lost 1, with 14 bases in between. Germline assignment: CDR1 SNHLY and CDR2 FYNNEI. In nucleotides, the CDR3 is TGTGCCAGCATCGGGCGGACACGTTCCTACGAGCAGTACTTC. Its translation is CASIGRTRSYEQYF.

The rearrangement links TRBV5-1 to TRBJ2-7, with D uncertain. V gave up 0 bases and J gave up 2 bases, with 6 bases separating them. Germline CDR1 SGHRS, CDR2 YFSETQ. CDR3 length: 13 amino acids. The DNA of the CDR3 is TGCGCCAGCAGCTTGGACATTGCCTACGAGCAGTACTTC. It yields the protein CASSLDIAYEQYF.

This clonotype was found many times. This chain joins TRBV5-1 and TRBJ2-2, with D possibly being TRBD2 (6 bases). V lost 4 bases and J 6 bases, leaving 13 bases between the germline ends. Germline V gene lookup returns CDR1 SGHRS and CDR2 YFSETQ. The CDR3 sequence is 14 residues long. The CDR3 DNA reads TGCGCCAGCAGCGGGACTTCCAACGCCGGGGAGCTGTTTTTT. Translating it yields CASSGTSNAGELFF. Variable domain in full (rest from reference TRBV5-1 and TRBJ2-2): KAGVTQTPRYLIKTRGQQVTLSCSPISGHRSVSWYQQTPGQGLQFLFEYFSETQRNKGNFPGRFSGRQFSNSRSEMNVSTLELGDSALYLCASSGTSNAGELFFGEGSRLTVL.

The V call is TRBV7-9, the J call TRBJ2-7; D ambiguous. Germline V gene lookup returns CDR1 SEHNR and CDR2 FQNEAQ (reference sequence). Trimming left V 5 bases short and J 5 bases short, with 10 bases between. This CDR3 comprises 12 residues. CDR3 residues: CASSPIGHEQYF. The CDR3 DNA sequence: TGTGCCAGCAGCCCCATAGGCCACGAGCAGTACTTC.

A word on this clonotype: Being one base from a much bigger clone, this may be a read error. The chain has TRBV12-5 and TRBJ1-2; maybe TRBD1 (6 bases). V lost 11 bases and J lost 8, with 21 bases in between. The CDR3 spans 13 residues. Germline values: CDR1 LGHNT, CDR2 FRNRAP. The CDR3 DNA is TGTGCTGGTGCCCAGGGGTGGGGAGGCGGCTACACCTTC. The encoded protein is CAGAQGWGGGYTF.

The rearrangement uses TRBV12-3 or TRBV12-4 and TRBJ2-1; either TRBD1 or TRBD2 may supply D (5 bases each). The CDR3 consists of 14 residues. V was shortened by 0 bases and J by 10 bases, with 13 bases between the two germline ends. The CDR3 here is CASSLALGAGEQFF. In nucleotides, the CDR3 is TGTGCCAGCAGTTTAGCGCTAGGGGCGGGCGAGCAGTTCTTC.

This clonotype occurred many times. The V and J genes are TRBV6-1 and TRBJ2-7; tentative D call: TRBD2 (6 bases). Deletions cut 3 bases from V and 0 bases from J, with 9 bases between. Looked up from germline, CDR1 is MNHNS and CDR2 is SASEGT. The CDR3 contains 14 residues. CDR3 sequence reads: CASSEAGSSYEQYF. CDR3 nucleotides: TGTGCCAGCAGTGAGGCGGGATCCTCCTACGAGCAGTACTTC.

This clonotype showed up many times. The chain has TRBV11-3 and TRBJ2-1; D might be TRBD1 (5 bases). This CDR3 comprises 17 residues. V lost 2 bases and J 8 bases, leaving 22 bases between the germline ends. Germline assignment: CDR1 SGHNT and CDR2 YENEEA. The CDR3 DNA sequence: TGTGCCAGCAGCTTACTAAATCCCCCGACAGTAAGGGATGAGCAGTTCTTC. Its translation is CASSLLNPPTVRDEQFF.

The chain is built from TRBV13 and TRBJ1-2; 7 nucleotides line up with TRBD1. After removal of 2 bases from V and 4 bases from J, the junction contained 10 bases not matched to a gene. Germline-derived CDR1 and CDR2 are PRHDT and FYEKMQ (reference sequence). The CDR3 contains 16 residues. The chain's CDR3 is CASSLRPLQGTYGYTF. As DNA, the CDR3 is TGTGCCAGCAGCTTACGCCCGCTACAGGGGACCTATGGCTACACCTTC.

This clonotype was found many times. The V call is TRBV12-3 or TRBV12-4, the J call TRBJ2-7; D is possibly TRBD1 or TRBD2 (5 bases each). V was shortened by 3 bases and J by 9 bases, with 15 bases between the two germline ends. This CDR3 comprises 13 residues. CDR3 loop: CASSLGPQVGQYF. The CDR3 bases are TGTGCCAGCAGTTTGGGACCCCAGGTCGGGCAGTACTTC.

This clonotype was observed many times. J is TRBJ2-3 and V is TRBV14, with D maybe TRBD2 (5 bases). Trimming left V 1 base short and J 6 bases short, with 17 bases between. CDR1 is SGHDN, CDR2 FVKESK, per germline. The CDR3 spans 16 residues. In DNA form, the CDR3 reads TGTGCCAGCAGCCAAGTCCCGGGGTTAATGGCGGATACGCAGTATTTT. It translates to CASSQVPGLMADTQYF.